Presented here are 5 T cell receptor beta chains from one specimen sequenced in a study of T cells in narcolepsy. Libraries were prepared by immunoSEQ multiplex PCR; TCRdb keeps only in-frame clonotypes and omits some of them. The top ten clones hold approximately 1.4% of a sample with about 25,000 clones, about 83% of them seen once. The sequencing sample was made of CD45RA- memory CD4+ T cells from PBMCs. These receptors originate from a human donor with narcolepsy.

A single count supports this clone. The DNA of the CDR3 is TGTGCCAGCAGTCGGACTAGCGTTGCTTACGAGCAGTACTTC. Its translation: CASSRTSVAYEQYF. This chain links TRBV2 with TRBJ2-7; TRBD2 matches 9 bases. Germline trimming cut 5 bases from V and 4 bases from J; bases unmatched to any gene: 6. The CDR3 is 14 amino acids. The germline CDR1 and CDR2 sequences are SNHLY and FYNNEI. The full variable domain, in which reference TRBV2 and TRBJ2-7 provide the parts outside the CDR3, is EPEVTQTPSHQVTQMGQEVILRCVPISNHLYFYWYRQILGQKVEFLVSFYNNEISEKSEIFDDQFSVERPDGSNFTLKIRSTKLEDSAMYFCASSRTSVAYEQYFGPGTRLTVT.

The chain recombines TRBV7-9 with TRBJ1-4; D not certain. V lost 1 base, J lost 0 bases, and 15 bases lay in between. This CDR3 has 18 amino acids. The germline V gene has CDR1 SEHNR and CDR2 FQNEAQ (reference sequence). The DNA for the CDR3 is TGTGCCAGCAGCTTAGGCGTGGGCGTAGGGCCAACTAATGAAAAACTGTTTTTT. Protein sequence: CASSLGVGVGPTNEKLFF.

This clone was observed a handful of times. V and J are TRBV19 and TRBJ2-5; 7 bases agree with TRBD2. The CDR3 loop spans 13 amino acids. Germline V gives CDR1 LNHDA, CDR2 SQIVND (reference sequence). The V segment lost 4 bases and the J segment 2 bases; nucleotides outside the gene matches: 1. CDR3 in DNA: TGTGCCAGTAGTAGCGGGAGTCAAGAGACCCAGTACTTC. Amino acid sequence: CASSSGSQETQYF.

The CDR3 is CASSFSSPLYEQYF. CDR3 nucleotide sequence: TGTGCCAGCAGCTTTTCCAGCCCTCTCTACGAGCAGTACTTC. The J gene is TRBJ2-7, the V gene TRBV11-2; D is unresolved. The CDR3 runs 14 residues. CDR1 is SGHAT and CDR2 is FQNNGV in the germline V gene. V dropped 3 bases and J dropped 3 bases, with 12 bases sitting between them.

CDR3 sequence reads: CASSERGRGEQYF. The CDR3 coding sequence is TGCGCCAGCAGTGAGCGGGGCAGGGGGGAGCAGTACTTC. This chain joins TRBV10-1 and TRBJ2-7, with 7 bases fitting TRBD1. The germline gives CDR1 WNHNN, CDR2 SYGVQD (reference sequence). CDR3 length: 13 residues. J lost 7 bases, V lost 2 bases, and 5 bases had no gene match.